This note documents a single TCR beta chain sequence. These data belong to a study of PD-1 blockade in classical Hodgkin lymphoma. Turning to the study itself: Intravenous delivery of nivolumab at 3 mg/kg to patients occurred every 2 weeks.

Clones were read by immunoSEQ multiplex PCR, and TCRdb kept only the in-frame ones, dropping some. This sample has tens of thousands of clones; roughly 70% occur once, and the top ten carry about 15%. Germline V CDR1 and CDR2: SGHTA, FQGTGA. This CDR3 is built from 16 residues. With 0 bases clipped from V and 10 bases from J, the junction kept 9 bases outside the gene matches. With no exception, relapse followed autologous stem cell transplantation in all patients, and brentuximab vedotin exposure varied. The patients, who had relapsed/refractory classical Hodgkin lymphoma, achieved best responses of complete response, partial response or progressive disease.

The TCR sequence derives from a human donor with classical Hodgkin lymphoma. This chain links TRBV7-3 with TRBJ2-1; 10 bases agree with TRBD2. The sequences come from peripheral blood mononuclear cells (PBMCs), collected at baseline. The CDR3 is CASSLTPRAGGPEQFF. Written as DNA, the CDR3 is TGTGCCAGCAGCTTAACACCGCGAGCGGGAGGGCCGGAGCAGTTCTTC.